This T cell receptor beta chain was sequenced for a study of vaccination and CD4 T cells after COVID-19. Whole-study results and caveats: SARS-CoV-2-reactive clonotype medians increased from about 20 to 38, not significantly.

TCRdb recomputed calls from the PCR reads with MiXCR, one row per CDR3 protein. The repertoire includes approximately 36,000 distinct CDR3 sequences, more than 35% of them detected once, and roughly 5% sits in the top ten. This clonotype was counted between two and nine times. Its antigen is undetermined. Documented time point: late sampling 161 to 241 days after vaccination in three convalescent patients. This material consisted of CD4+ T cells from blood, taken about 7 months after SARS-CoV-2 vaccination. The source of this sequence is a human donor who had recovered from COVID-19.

DNA for the CDR3: TGTGCCAGCAACTCAGCGGGAGGGGGTCAAGAGACCCAGTACTTC. Encoded protein: CASNSAGGGQETQYF. The chain has TRBV7-9 and TRBJ2-5; 10 bases line up with TRBD2. V lost 7 bases to trimming and J lost 2 bases; unmatched junction nucleotides: 7. CDR1 and CDR2 (germline): SEHNR, FQNEAQ (reference sequence). CDR3 length: 15 residues.